The T cell receptor beta chain under discussion was sequenced for a study of blood T cell repertoires in COVID-19. Profiled with immunoSEQ multiplex PCR; TCRdb holds only in-frame clones, not every one. The sample shows tens of thousands of clones, 89% of them seen only once. Trimming took 4 bases from V and 1 from J, leaving 7 bases between them. Germline V gene lookup returns CDR1 SGHTA and CDR2 FQGNSA. CDR3 length equals 14 residues. This chain links TRBV7-2 with TRBJ2-2; no definite D call. The specimen was peripheral blood. The origin of this receptor is a woman aged 50 to 60 with active COVID-19. CDR3: CASSSSRNTGELFF. As DNA, the CDR3 is TGTGCCAGCAGCTCGTCCAGGAACACCGGGGAGCTGTTTTTT.